What follows are 15 T cell receptor beta chains derived from one specimen sequenced in a study of tissue T cells after allogeneic stem cell transplantation. Assay used: immunoSEQ multiplex PCR; TCRdb lists only in-frame clones, some missing. Seen here are around 17,000 clones, about 70% observed once, and the top ten hold roughly 0.96%. What was sequenced was spleen. Receptors originate from a female BALB/c mouse in good health. This line is of MHC haplotype H2-d.

A few counts support this clone. Mouse germline and gene names are used. The CDR3 goes on 1 residue after the read ends, and that part is filled in from the germline J gene. The chain combines TRBV5 with TRBJ2-7; 10 nucleotides line up with TRBD2. The CDR3 is made up of 15 amino acids. Unmatched junction bases numbered 2, after V lost 0 bases and J lost 3 bases. Germline V CDR1 and CDR2: LGHNA, YNLKQL (reference sequence). CDR3 bases read: TGTGCCAGCAGCCAAGAAGGGACTGGGGACTATGAACAGTAC. Translation gives CASSQEGTGDYEQY. The complete CDR3 reads CASSQEGTGDYEQYF.

In regard to this clone: Gene names are mouse gene names. The read terminates 1 residue before the CDR3 end, so the remaining end is supplied by the germline J gene. V and J are TRBV4 and TRBJ2-3; 10 bases are shared with TRBD2. Germline CDR1 is LGHDT and CDR2 is YNNKQL (reference sequence). This CDR3 spans 15 amino acids. The J segment lost 3 bases and the V segment lost 4 bases, leaving 4 bases of the junction unmatched. CDR3 bases read: TGTGCCAGCAGCTTTCCGGGACTGGGGGCAGAAACGCTGTAT. Its protein product is CASSFPGLGAETLY. The CDR3 in its entirety is CASSFPGLGAETLYF.

As regards this clone: Gene names and germline match the mouse. The CDR3 goes on 1 residue after the read ends, and that part is filled in from the germline J gene. V is TRBV4 and J is TRBJ2-5; 7 positions match TRBD2. Trimming removed 3 bases from V and 3 bases from J; junction bases left unmatched: 3. The CDR3 spans 14 residues. The germline V gene encodes CDR1 LGHDT and CDR2 YNNKQL (reference sequence). Incomplete CDR3 DNA: TGTGCCAGCAGCTATCTGGGGGTTCAAGACACCCAGTAC. Amino acid sequence: CASSYLGVQDTQY. The CDR3 in full is CASSYLGVQDTQYF.

For this clone: Germline and genes: mouse. The missing CDR3 end, 1 residue past where the read stops, is filled in from the germline J gene. The chain joins TRBV13-1 to TRBJ1-2; 9 positions agree with TRBD1. The CDR3 is made up of 15 amino acids. Germline values: CDR1 NSHNY, CDR2 SYGAGN. V gave up 4 bases and J gave up 2 bases; unmatched junction bases: 6. The chain's CDR3 is CASSSGTGKNSDYTF. The sequenced part of the CDR3 DNA is TGTGCCAGCAGTTCCGGGACAGGGAAGAACTCCGACTACACC.

A word on this clone: Gene names are mouse gene names. The read terminates 1 residue ahead of where the CDR3 ends, so the germline J gene completes it. The genes are TRBV19 and TRBJ1-4; perhaps TRBD1 as D (6 bases). CDR3 length: 15 residues. Germline V lookup: CDR1 FNHDT, CDR2 SITEND (reference sequence). Trimming pared 2 bases from V and 3 bases from J, leaving 11 bases between. CDR3 region: CASSMSGQTNERLFF. Partial CDR3 DNA: TGTGCCAGCAGTATGAGCGGACAGACCAACGAAAGATTATTT. Full variable domain (outside the CDR3, taken from reference TRBV19 and TRBJ1-4): GGIITQTPKFLIGQEGQKLTLKCQQNFNHDTMYWYRQDSGKGLRLIYYSITENDLQKGDLSEGYDASREKKSSFSLTVTSAQKNEMAVFLCASSMSGQTNERLFFGHGTKLSVL.

As to this clone: Genes here carry mouse names. The read halts 1 residue ahead of the CDR3 end, with the missing end drawn from the germline J gene. Within the sample, other DNA sequences also encode this same CDR3. The chain uses TRBV29 and TRBJ2-2; 7 nucleotides align to TRBD1. CDR1 is MSHET, CDR2 SYDVDS, per germline. This CDR3 contains 14 residues. With 2 bases clipped from V and 4 bases from J, the junction kept 1 base outside the gene matches. Partial CDR3 DNA: TGTGCTAGCAGTTTACCAGGGGGCACCGGGCAGCTCTAC. Its translation is CASSLPGGTGQLY. The full CDR3 reads CASSLPGGTGQLYF.

Concerning this clone itself: Germline and genes: mouse. The read stops 1 residue short of the end of the CDR3; the missing end is completed from the germline J gene. The rearrangement joins TRBV5 to TRBJ2-5; 8 bases fit TRBD2. This CDR3 has 16 residues. Germline trimming cut 0 bases from V and 1 base from J; bases unmatched to any gene: 3. Germline V CDR1 and CDR2: LGHNA, YNLKQL (reference sequence). CDR3 DNA (partial): TGTGCCAGCAGCCAAGATTGGGGGGGGCACCAAGACACCCAGTAC. This gives the protein CASSQDWGGHQDTQY. The CDR3 in its entirety is CASSQDWGGHQDTQYF.

Remarks on this clone: Gene names are the mouse ones. The read gets to within 1 residue of the CDR3 end, and the germline J gene fills in the rest. V gene TRBV2 combines with J gene TRBJ2-7; the D call may be TRBD1 or TRBD2 (5 bases each). The CDR3 extends over 14 amino acids. Germline V gene sequence: CDR1 LGHNA, CDR2 YSYQKL. Between the trimmed V and J ends, which lost 0 bases and 2 bases, there was a span of 8 bases. The sequenced part of the CDR3 DNA is TGTGCCAGCAGCCAAGATCTGGGACCCTATGAACAGTAC. It encodes CASSQDLGPYEQY. The complete CDR3 protein is CASSQDLGPYEQYF.

In regard to this clone: Gene names denote mouse genes. Coverage ceases 1 residue before the CDR3 finishes, and the germline J gene fills in the end. The chain employs TRBV13-3 and TRBJ1-5, with 9 nucleotides matching TRBD1. Germline V gene lookup returns CDR1 NNHDY and CDR2 SYVADS. The CDR3 is made up of 15 amino acids. With V trimmed by 2 bases and J by 3 bases, 3 bases remained unmatched. The CDR3 DNA, read in part, is TGTGCCAGCAGTGAGACAGGGGGTGGCAACCAGGCTCCGCTT. Residues: CASSETGGGNQAPL. From start to end, the CDR3 is CASSETGGGNQAPLF.

Comments on this clone: Gene names denote mouse genes. The read halts 1 residue ahead of the CDR3 end, with the missing end drawn from the germline J gene. The rearrangement links TRBV13-2 to TRBJ2-1, with 10 positions matching TRBD2. The CDR3 length is 15 residues. From germline, CDR1 is NNHNN and CDR2 SYGAGS (reference sequence). Unmatched junction bases numbered 2, after V lost 5 bases and J lost 0 bases. The sequenced CDR3 bases are TGTGCCAGCGGGACTGGGGGGCATAACTATGCTGAGCAGTTC. This gives the protein CASGTGGHNYAEQF. The whole CDR3 sequence reads CASGTGGHNYAEQFF.

Concerning this clone: Gene names and germline match the mouse. The DNA ends 1 residue before the CDR3 does, and the rest of the CDR3 is filled in from the germline J gene. The rearrangement joins TRBV24 to TRBJ1-1, with D unclear. V shed 0 bases and J shed 0 bases, with 11 bases lying between them. The CDR3 is 16 amino acids. In germline, CDR1 is KGHTA, CDR2 FRNEEI. The covered CDR3 bases are TGTGCCAGCAGTCTGTATGTCGACAATGCAAACACAGAAGTCTTC. As protein: CASSLYVDNANTEVF. The whole CDR3 protein is CASSLYVDNANTEVFF.

This clone was picked up one time. Gene names follow the mouse nomenclature. The sequence runs out 1 residue before the end of the CDR3; the remainder is reconstructed from the germline J gene. V gene TRBV20 combines with J gene TRBJ2-5, with no clear D. V was clipped by 5 bases and J by 5 bases, with 8 bases between them. This CDR3 has 11 amino acids. CDR1 and CDR2 from the germline V gene are GFQATS and STVNSAI. CDR3 DNA, as far as it was read: TGTGGTGCTTTCTTACGAGACACCCAGTAC. The encoded protein is CGAFLRDTQY. The whole CDR3 is CGAFLRDTQYF.

Regarding this clone: The genes are named according to mouse. The read falls 1 residue short of the CDR3 end, and the missing part is taken from the germline J gene. The chain carries TRBV13-2 and TRBJ2-7; the D gene is possibly TRBD1 (5 bases). Trimming removed 3 bases from V and 6 bases from J, with 7 bases in between. The CDR3 totals 11 residues. Looked up from germline, CDR1 is NNHNN and CDR2 is SYGAGS (reference sequence). The CDR3 region is CASGGRVEQYF. The CDR3 DNA, read in part, is TGTGCCAGCGGTGGCAGGGTTGAACAGTAC.

Concerning this clone itself: Gene names refer to mouse genes. Read sequence stops 1 residue before the CDR3 end, and the germline J gene provides the missing end. This sequence joins TRBV1 and TRBJ2-4; D not resolved. The CDR3 totals 14 residues. The germline gives CDR1 NSQYPW, CDR2 LRSPGD (reference sequence). V gave up 0 bases and J gave up 0 bases, with 4 bases separating them. This chain's CDR3 is CTCSADPSQNTLYF. The sequenced part of the CDR3 DNA is TGCACCTGCAGTGCAGATCCTAGTCAAAACACCTTGTAC.

Comment on this clone: The genes and germline here are from mouse. With the read ending 1 residue before the CDR3 end, the germline J gene is used to fill in that end. The chain uses TRBV31 and TRBJ1-4; 9 bases are shared with TRBD1. CDR1 and CDR2 from the germline V gene are GKSSPN and SITVG. The CDR3 loop spans 16 amino acids. With V trimmed by 1 base and J by 4 bases, 7 bases remained unmatched. The CDR3 DNA, read in part, is TGTGCCTGGAGTCCGGGACAGGGACGGGGCAACGAAAGATTATTT. Protein: CAWSPGQGRGNERLF. The full CDR3 protein reads CAWSPGQGRGNERLFF.